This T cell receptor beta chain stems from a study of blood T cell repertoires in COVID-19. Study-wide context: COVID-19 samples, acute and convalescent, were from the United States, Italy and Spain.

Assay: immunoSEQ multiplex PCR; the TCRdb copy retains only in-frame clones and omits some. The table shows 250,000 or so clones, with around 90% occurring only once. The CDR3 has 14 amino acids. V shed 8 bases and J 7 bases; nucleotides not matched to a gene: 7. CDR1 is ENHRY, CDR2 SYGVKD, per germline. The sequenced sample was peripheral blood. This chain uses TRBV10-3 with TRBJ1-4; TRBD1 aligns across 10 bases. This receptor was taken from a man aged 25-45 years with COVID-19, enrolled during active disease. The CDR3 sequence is CAIGTGTGAEKLFF. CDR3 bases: TGTGCCATCGGTACCGGGACAGGGGCTGAAAAACTGTTTTTT.